This is a list of T cell receptor beta chains from one sample in a study of cytotoxic CD8 clonotypes in ibrutinib-treated CLL. Sequenced by immunoSEQ multiplex PCR; TCRdb stores in-frame clones only, minus some. The table lists over 100,000 clones, 55% to 75% of them singletons. Sample: PBMCs, taken after 24 months of ibrutinib treatment. Receptors originate from a human donor with chronic lymphocytic leukemia. Each CDR3 is given with its conserved first and last residue. Each record gives: D gene, V gene, J gene, clone size, CDR3 protein, CDR3 DNA. The D gene is left open where the match is weak. The size field is filled for only some rows; it gives once, few, many or a size class.

d_call: -
v_call: TRBV5-1
j_call: TRBJ2-5
clone_size: once
cdr3_aa: CASTEQETQYF
cdr3_nt: TGCGCCAGCACCGAACAAGAGACCCAGTACTTC

d_call: -
v_call: TRBV9
j_call: TRBJ2-7
clone_size: -
cdr3_aa: CASSRNRQGGEQYF
cdr3_nt: TGTGCCAGCAGCAGAAACCGACAGGGAGGCGAGCAGTACTTC

d_call: -
v_call: TRBV28
j_call: TRBJ2-3
clone_size: -
cdr3_aa: CASSLVRDTQYF
cdr3_nt: TGTGCCAGCAGTTTAGTTCGGGATACGCAGTATTTT

d_call: -
v_call: TRBV5-1
j_call: TRBJ2-3
clone_size: -
cdr3_aa: CASSAGTSTDTQYF
cdr3_nt: TGCGCCAGCAGCGCCGGGACTAGCACAGATACGCAGTATTTT

d_call: TRBD2
v_call: TRBV30
j_call: TRBJ2-3
clone_size: few
cdr3_aa: CAWSERGADTQYF
cdr3_nt: TGTGCCTGGAGTGAGCGGGGTGCAGATACGCAGTATTTT

d_call: TRBD1
v_call: TRBV7-2
j_call: TRBJ1-2
clone_size: -
cdr3_aa: CASSLGQGGFYGYTF
cdr3_nt: TGTGCCAGCAGCTTAGGACAGGGGGGCTTCTATGGCTACACCTTC

d_call: TRBD1
v_call: TRBV30
j_call: TRBJ2-6
clone_size: -
cdr3_aa: CAWDNYGQGRLDSGANVLTF
cdr3_nt: TGTGCCTGGGATAACTACGGACAGGGGAGACTAGACTCTGGGGCCAACGTCCTGACTTTC

d_call: -
v_call: TRBV6-1
j_call: TRBJ1-4
clone_size: -
cdr3_aa: CASSPQRGNEKLFF
cdr3_nt: TGTGCCAGCAGTCCGCAAAGGGGGAATGAAAAACTGTTTTTT

d_call: TRBD1
v_call: TRBV29-1
j_call: TRBJ2-7
clone_size: -
cdr3_aa: CSVVLDRGYEQYF
cdr3_nt: TGCAGCGTCGTCCTGGACAGGGGCTACGAGCAGTACTTC

d_call: -
v_call: TRBV2
j_call: TRBJ2-6
clone_size: -
cdr3_aa: CASSDGIGGANVLTF
cdr3_nt: TGTGCCAGCAGTGACGGGATTGGCGGGGCCAACGTCCTGACTTTC

d_call: -
v_call: TRBV7-2
j_call: TRBJ2-2
clone_size: -
cdr3_aa: CASSLASGFSGELFF
cdr3_nt: TGTGCCAGCAGCTTAGCGAGCGGGTTTAGCGGGGAGCTGTTTTTT

d_call: -
v_call: TRBV6-6
j_call: TRBJ2-5
clone_size: few
cdr3_aa: CASSPSETQYF
cdr3_nt: TGTGCCAGCAGTCCCTCGGAGACCCAGTACTTC

d_call: -
v_call: TRBV7-2
j_call: TRBJ1-2
clone_size: -
cdr3_aa: CASSLEAGHYGYTF
cdr3_nt: TGTGCCAGCAGCTTAGAAGCGGGGCACTATGGCTACACCTTC

d_call: -
v_call: TRBV5-1
j_call: TRBJ1-1
clone_size: -
cdr3_aa: CASSPGTQGNTEAFF
cdr3_nt: TGCGCCAGCAGCCCGGGAACGCAGGGGAACACTGAAGCTTTCTTT

d_call: -
v_call: TRBV6-6
j_call: TRBJ2-1
clone_size: few
cdr3_aa: CASLLGNNEQFF
cdr3_nt: TGTGCCAGTCTCCTGGGGAACAATGAGCAGTTCTTC

d_call: -
v_call: TRBV7-8
j_call: TRBJ2-1
clone_size: -
cdr3_aa: CASSLEPHPGQFF
cdr3_nt: TGTGCCAGCAGCTTAGAGCCTCACCCGGGGCAGTTCTTC

d_call: TRBD1
v_call: TRBV30
j_call: TRBJ1-2
clone_size: -
cdr3_aa: CAWSPKGTGGYTF
cdr3_nt: TGTGCCTGGAGCCCAAAGGGGACAGGTGGCTACACCTTC

d_call: TRBD1
v_call: TRBV9
j_call: TRBJ2-7
clone_size: -
cdr3_aa: CASSVRTGGLGEQYF
cdr3_nt: TGTGCCAGCAGCGTCCGGACAGGGGGCCTCGGCGAGCAGTACTTC

d_call: -
v_call: TRBV6-6
j_call: TRBJ2-5
clone_size: many
cdr3_aa: CASSYQEKETQYF
cdr3_nt: TGTGCCAGCAGTTATCAGGAGAAGGAGACCCAGTACTTC

d_call: TRBD1
v_call: TRBV29-1
j_call: TRBJ1-4
clone_size: -
cdr3_aa: CSAGQDGGNEKLFF
cdr3_nt: TGCAGCGCTGGACAGGACGGTGGGAATGAAAAACTGTTTTTT

d_call: -
v_call: TRBV25-1
j_call: TRBJ2-2
clone_size: -
cdr3_aa: CASSEWGGQQNTGELFF
cdr3_nt: TGTGCCAGCAGTGAATGGGGTGGACAGCAGAACACCGGGGAGCTGTTTTTT

d_call: -
v_call: TRBV6-1
j_call: TRBJ2-5
clone_size: few
cdr3_aa: CASSEGAWETQYF
cdr3_nt: TGTGCCAGCAGTGAGGGGGCATGGGAGACCCAGTACTTC

d_call: TRBD1
v_call: TRBV7-9
j_call: TRBJ2-7
clone_size: -
cdr3_aa: CASSFAQGASSYEQYF
cdr3_nt: TGTGCCAGCAGCTTTGCGCAGGGGGCGAGCTCCTACGAGCAGTACTTC

d_call: -
v_call: TRBV15
j_call: TRBJ2-1
clone_size: few
cdr3_aa: CATSRDLDRHEQFF
cdr3_nt: TGTGCCACCAGCAGAGATTTGGACCGACATGAGCAGTTCTTC

d_call: -
v_call: TRBV21-1
j_call: TRBJ1-6
clone_size: few
cdr3_aa: CASRTGPRSSYNSPLHF
cdr3_nt: TGTGCCAGCAGGACGGGACCTAGGAGCTCCTATAATTCACCCCTCCACTTT

d_call: -
v_call: TRBV14
j_call: TRBJ2-1
clone_size: -
cdr3_aa: CASRDGGRHEQFF
cdr3_nt: TGTGCCAGCCGTGATGGGGGACGGCATGAGCAGTTCTTC

d_call: -
v_call: TRBV6-5
j_call: TRBJ2-3
clone_size: -
cdr3_aa: CASRHWGPTDTQYF
cdr3_nt: TGTGCCAGCCGCCACTGGGGGCCCACAGATACGCAGTATTTT

d_call: TRBD2
v_call: TRBV29-1
j_call: TRBJ2-5
clone_size: -
cdr3_aa: CSVPPLGLAGAPIQETQYF
cdr3_nt: TGCAGCGTCCCCCCCCTGGGACTAGCGGGGGCCCCTATCCAAGAGACCCAGTACTTC

d_call: -
v_call: TRBV4-1
j_call: TRBJ1-1
clone_size: -
cdr3_aa: CASTLGFPNTEAFF
cdr3_nt: TGCGCCAGCACCCTAGGCTTCCCGAACACTGAAGCTTTCTTT

d_call: -
v_call: TRBV5-1
j_call: TRBJ2-5
clone_size: -
cdr3_aa: CASSLDRVETQYF
cdr3_nt: TGCGCCAGCAGCTTGGACAGGGTAGAGACCCAGTACTTC

d_call: TRBD2
v_call: TRBV11-1
j_call: TRBJ2-3
clone_size: few
cdr3_aa: CASSSGGRTDTQYF
cdr3_nt: TGTGCCAGCAGCTCGGGGGGGCGCACAGATACGCAGTATTTT

d_call: -
v_call: TRBV7-2
j_call: TRBJ2-7
clone_size: once
cdr3_aa: CASSLLNDEQYF
cdr3_nt: TGTGCCAGCAGCTTACTTAATGATGAGCAGTACTTC

d_call: -
v_call: TRBV9
j_call: TRBJ2-7
clone_size: many
cdr3_aa: CASSEGVEQYF
cdr3_nt: TGTGCCAGCAGTGAGGGTGTCGAGCAGTACTTC

d_call: TRBD1
v_call: TRBV11-2
j_call: TRBJ2-5
clone_size: -
cdr3_aa: CASSSDRGREETQYF
cdr3_nt: TGTGCCAGCAGCTCCGACAGGGGGCGGGAAGAGACCCAGTACTTC

d_call: -
v_call: TRBV5-4
j_call: TRBJ2-3
clone_size: -
cdr3_aa: CASSLAGETDTQYF
cdr3_nt: TGTGCCAGCAGCTTGGCCGGGGAGACAGATACGCAGTATTTT

d_call: TRBD1
v_call: TRBV30
j_call: TRBJ2-7
clone_size: -
cdr3_aa: CAWSPPWQGAHEQYF
cdr3_nt: TGTGCCTGGAGCCCCCCCTGGCAGGGGGCCCACGAGCAGTACTTC

d_call: TRBD2
v_call: TRBV25-1
j_call: TRBJ2-7
clone_size: -
cdr3_aa: CASSETGEGDEQYF
cdr3_nt: TGTGCCAGCAGTGAAACGGGGGAGGGCGACGAGCAGTACTTC

d_call: -
v_call: TRBV19
j_call: TRBJ1-1
clone_size: few
cdr3_aa: CASSISETPGTEAFF
cdr3_nt: TGTGCCAGTAGTATATCCGAGACACCTGGCACTGAAGCTTTCTTT

d_call: -
v_call: TRBV7-3
j_call: TRBJ1-6
clone_size: once
cdr3_aa: CASRESSYNSPLHF
cdr3_nt: TGTGCCAGCAGGGAAAGCTCCTATAATTCACCCCTCCACTTT

d_call: -
v_call: TRBV7-9
j_call: TRBJ2-7
clone_size: -
cdr3_aa: CASSLGQLTEQYF
cdr3_nt: TGTGCCAGCAGCTTAGGTCAGCTTACAGAGCAGTACTTC

d_call: -
v_call: TRBV6-5
j_call: TRBJ2-1
clone_size: -
cdr3_aa: CASSNRGEQFF
cdr3_nt: TGTGCCAGCAGCAACCGGGGTGAGCAGTTCTTC

d_call: TRBD1
v_call: TRBV7-3
j_call: TRBJ2-5
clone_size: -
cdr3_aa: CASSLTSDRGGTQYF
cdr3_nt: TGTGCCAGCAGCTTAACTTCTGACAGGGGAGGGACCCAGTACTTC

d_call: -
v_call: TRBV2
j_call: TRBJ2-6
clone_size: -
cdr3_aa: CASSGDSSGANVLTF
cdr3_nt: TGTGCCAGCAGTGGGGATAGCTCTGGGGCCAACGTCCTGACTTTC

d_call: TRBD2
v_call: TRBV30
j_call: TRBJ2-7
clone_size: -
cdr3_aa: CAWGQASGTYEQYF
cdr3_nt: TGTGCCTGGGGGCAGGCTAGCGGAACCTACGAGCAGTACTTC

d_call: -
v_call: TRBV30
j_call: TRBJ2-5
clone_size: once
cdr3_aa: CAAAMGGGGETQYF
cdr3_nt: TGTGCCGCAGCGATGGGCGGAGGTGGGGAGACCCAGTACTTC

d_call: -
v_call: TRBV6-5
j_call: TRBJ2-7
clone_size: -
cdr3_aa: CASSYSKGHYEQYF
cdr3_nt: TGTGCCAGCAGTTACTCGAAGGGACACTACGAGCAGTACTTC

d_call: -
v_call: TRBV29-1
j_call: TRBJ2-1
clone_size: -
cdr3_aa: CSSSGGAYNEQFF
cdr3_nt: TGCAGCTCCTCAGGGGGGGCCTACAATGAGCAGTTCTTC

d_call: -
v_call: TRBV7-7
j_call: TRBJ2-1
clone_size: many
cdr3_aa: CASSESSYNEQFF
cdr3_nt: TGTGCCAGCAGCGAAAGCTCCTACAATGAGCAGTTCTTC

d_call: -
v_call: TRBV5-1
j_call: TRBJ2-2
clone_size: -
cdr3_aa: CASSLQAPGTGELFF
cdr3_nt: TGCGCCAGCAGCTTGCAGGCTCCGGGCACCGGGGAGCTGTTTTTT

d_call: -
v_call: TRBV7-9
j_call: TRBJ1-3
clone_size: -
cdr3_aa: CASSLQGNTIYF
cdr3_nt: TGTGCCAGCAGCCTACAGGGAAACACCATATATTTT

d_call: TRBD2
v_call: TRBV10-3
j_call: TRBJ2-1
clone_size: -
cdr3_aa: CAIRQLATYNEQFF
cdr3_nt: TGTGCCATCAGACAACTAGCGACCTACAATGAGCAGTTCTTC

d_call: TRBD1
v_call: TRBV7-9
j_call: TRBJ2-3
clone_size: -
cdr3_aa: CASSLSGQSTDTQYF
cdr3_nt: TGTGCCAGCAGCTTATCGGGACAGAGCACAGATACGCAGTATTTT

d_call: TRBD1
v_call: TRBV11-3
j_call: TRBJ1-6
clone_size: -
cdr3_aa: CASTRTGKGDSPLHF
cdr3_nt: TGTGCCAGCACTCGGACAGGGAAAGGGGATTCACCCCTCCACTTT

d_call: TRBD2
v_call: TRBV29-1
j_call: TRBJ2-2
clone_size: few
cdr3_aa: CSVAGGANTGELFF
cdr3_nt: TGCAGCGTGGCCGGGGGGGCGAACACCGGGGAGCTGTTTTTT

d_call: -
v_call: TRBV7-8
j_call: TRBJ2-2
clone_size: -
cdr3_aa: CASSFGGGSFGELFF
cdr3_nt: TGTGCCAGCAGCTTTGGGGGCGGGTCCTTCGGGGAGCTGTTTTTT